Reported below is one T cell receptor beta chain. TCRdb's copy holds only in-frame clones and misses some; the assay was immunoSEQ multiplex PCR. The data contain roughly 240,000 clones, roughly 90% of them singletons. This entry belongs to a study of Ad26.COV2.S vaccination and SARS-CoV-2 variants. Documented treatment: around 19 received Ad26.COV2.S at low or high dose, single or two shots; about 5 received placebo; per-sample allocation not given. After the first vaccine or placebo injection, samples were drawn on day 63. This sequence was found in a person between 18 and 65 years old who received the Ad26.COV2.S COVID-19 vaccine or a placebo. This specimen was peripheral blood, taken in a trial of Ad26.COV2.S vaccine versus placebo.

CDR3 DNA sequence: TGTGCCAGTAGTATTTTGGCAGATCGCACAGATACGCAGTATTTT. Protein sequence: CASSILADRTDTQYF. The chain has TRBV19 and TRBJ2-3; D is unresolved. CDR3 length: 15 amino acids. Trimming cost V 3 bases and J 1 base, with 11 bases left between them. The germline V gene encodes CDR1 LNHDA and CDR2 SQIVND (reference sequence).